The source of this TCR beta chain is a study of shared clonotypes between healthy human individuals. Study information: Three plates each covered CD4 naive and memory; CD8 naive two, CD8 memory one.

Study conclusions and caveats: Incomplete sequencing of sorted subsets was indicated by rarefaction despite large depth.

The germline V gene encodes CDR1 SNHLY and CDR2 FYNNEI. The CDR3 consists of 18 residues. The junction had 14 bases not matched to a gene; V was cut back by 5 bases and J by 0 bases. The table came from immunoSEQ multiplex PCR; TCRdb's copy has only in-frame clones and leaves some out. The table has around 700,000 clones, approximately 73% seen once; the top ten hold around 1.8%. A remark on this clone: Its antigen is currently unknown.

The source of this sequence is a woman under 40 in good health. The chain links TRBV2 to TRBJ2-5; 8 positions match TRBD2. Sequencing used memory CD4+ T cells sorted from blood. Subset specified: CD45RA-negative fraction. In nucleotides, the CDR3 is TGTGCCAGCAGTTGGGGGCAAACTAGCGGATTGTACCAAGAGACCCAGTACTTC. It is translated as CASSWGQTSGLYQETQYF.